One sample yielded the 21 T cell receptor beta chains listed below, sequenced in a study of blood T cell repertoires in COVID-19. Using immunoSEQ multiplex PCR, the repertoire was profiled, and TCRdb retains in-frame clones only, with some absent. The table has roughly 250,000 clones, approximately 80% seen once. The sample consisted of peripheral blood. These receptors were taken from a woman in her fifties or sixties with active or convalescent COVID-19.

This clone was recorded once. J is TRBJ1-4 and V is TRBV5-4, with 8 bases that match TRBD1. Germline V gene lookup returns CDR1 SGHNT and CDR2 YYREEE (reference sequence). J lost 7 bases, V lost 0 bases, and 2 bases had no gene match. The CDR3 loop spans 14 amino acids. The CDR3 region is CASSLDRGAEKLFF. The CDR3 nucleotides read TGTGCCAGCAGCTTGGACAGGGGGGCTGAAAAACTGTTTTTT.

V usage is TRBV19 and J usage is TRBJ1-1, with 7 bases lining up with TRBD1. V gave up 2 bases and J gave up 6 bases; unmatched junction bases: 3. The CDR3 has 13 residues. CDR1 is LNHDA and CDR2 is SQIVND in the germline V gene (reference sequence). Here the CDR3 reads CASSISRGPEAFF. In nucleotides, the CDR3 is TGTGCCAGTAGTATATCAAGGGGGCCTGAAGCTTTCTTT. Full variable domain (remainder filled in from reference TRBV19 and TRBJ1-1): DGGITQSPKYLFRKEGQNVTLSCEQNLNHDAMYWYRQDPGQGLRLIYYSQIVNDFQKGDIAEGYSVSREKKESFPLTVTSAQKNPTAFYLCASSISRGPEAFFGQGTRLTVV.

J is TRBJ1-3 and V is TRBV2; 7 bases align to TRBD1. V was clipped by 7 bases and J by 2 bases; unmatched bases: 2. The CDR3 has 13 residues. Germline V gene sequence: CDR1 SNHLY, CDR2 FYNNEI. CDR3 DNA: TGTGCCAGCAAGAGGGGGCCTGGAAACACCATATATTTT. It specifies CASKRGPGNTIYF.

The genes are TRBV9 and TRBJ2-1; D perhaps matches TRBD1 (6 bases). The V end was cut by 1 base, the J end by 7 bases, with 12 bases between. Germline V gives CDR1 SGDLS, CDR2 YYNGEE. The CDR3 totals 14 residues. The CDR3 loop is CASSVTDRLNEQFF. The DNA for the CDR3 is TGTGCCAGCAGCGTAACGGACAGACTAAATGAGCAGTTCTTC.

The chain links TRBV2 to TRBJ2-7; tentatively, D is TRBD1 (5 bases). With 3 bases removed from V and 1 base from J, the gap between germline ends came to 13 bases. Looked up from germline, CDR1 is SNHLY and CDR2 is FYNNEI. The CDR3 loop spans 15 amino acids. The CDR3 DNA is TGTGCCAGCAGTGACGAGGCAGGGCCATCCTACGAGCAGTACTTC. Translated: CASSDEAGPSYEQYF.

The gene calls are TRBV3-1 (or the pseudogene TRBV3-2) and TRBJ2-3; 7 nucleotides line up with TRBD1. Germline assignment: CDR1 LGHDT and CDR2 YNNKEL (reference sequence). The CDR3 is 15 residues long. With V trimmed by 4 bases and J by 3 bases, 7 bases remained unmatched. CDR3 protein: CASSLRTGGTDTQYF. The DNA of the CDR3 is TGTGCCAGCAGCCTCCGGACAGGCGGGACAGATACGCAGTATTTT.

This chain uses TRBV5-1 with TRBJ2-7, with 15 bases that match TRBD2. CDR3 length: 17 residues. The V gene end was trimmed by 4 bases and the J gene end by 0 bases; junction bases not matched to a gene: 5. The germline V gene has CDR1 SGHRS and CDR2 YFSETQ. The CDR3 coding sequence is TGCGCCAGCAGCCCGGGACTAGCGGGGGGCTTCTCCTACGAGCAGTACTTC. Protein: CASSPGLAGGFSYEQYF.

V gene TRBV6-2 or TRBV6-3 combines with J gene TRBJ1-4; D call uncertain. This CDR3 has 15 residues. V gave up 6 bases and J gave up 7 bases, with 18 bases separating them. Germline CDR1 reads MNHEY; CDR2 reads SVGEGT. The CDR3 loop is CASSGPGSIREKLFF. In nucleotides, the CDR3 is TGTGCCAGCAGCGGCCCCGGGTCAATACGTGAAAAACTGTTTTTT.

The J gene is TRBJ1-2, the V gene TRBV19; D gene unclear. The CDR3 has 15 amino acids. Between the trimmed V and J ends, which lost 6 bases and 5 bases, there was a span of 19 bases. CDR1 is LNHDA and CDR2 is SQIVND in the germline V gene (reference sequence). CDR3 DNA sequence: TGTGCCAGTAGCCCTAGAGACCGGAACTTATATGGCTACACCTTC. This codes for CASSPRDRNLYGYTF.

The V call is TRBV4-3, the J call TRBJ1-4; D gene uncertain. The CDR3 loop spans 16 amino acids. V was pared by 1 base and J by 0 bases, with 9 bases between. Germline V gene sequence: CDR1 LGHNA, CDR2 YSLEER. CDR3 in amino acids: CASSQAWLTTNEKLFF. The CDR3 DNA reads TGCGCCAGCAGCCAAGCCTGGCTTACAACTAATGAAAAACTGTTTTTT.

The chain uses TRBV5-4 and TRBJ1-2; 8 bases line up with TRBD1. Germline assignment: CDR1 SGHNT and CDR2 YYREEE (reference sequence). Trimming at V came to 4 bases and at J to 0 bases, leaving 20 bases not matched to a gene. The CDR3 extends over 20 amino acids. The CDR3 coding sequence is TGTGCCAGCAGCCCTCCTGTTTGGACAGGGAGGAGGTTACCTAACTATGGCTACACCTTC. It is translated as CASSPPVWTGRRLPNYGYTF.

This clone was observed a single time. This rearrangement joins TRBV7-9 to TRBJ2-3; 11 nucleotides line up with TRBD2. This CDR3 spans 17 amino acids. Germline assignment: CDR1 SEHNR and CDR2 FQNEAQ (reference sequence). V lost 5 bases and J lost 4; bases outside the gene matches: 11. CDR3 region: CASSGNRTSGSSDTQYF. The DNA for the CDR3 is TGTGCCAGCAGCGGAAATCGGACTAGCGGGTCTTCAGATACGCAGTATTTT.

This rearrangement joins TRBV6-5 to TRBJ2-7, with 7 bases fitting TRBD2. CDR1 MNHEY and CDR2 SVGAGI come from the germline V gene. V trimming: 5 bases; J trimming: 0 bases; junction bases outside the gene matches: 4. This CDR3 has 14 residues. Here the CDR3 DNA reads TGTGCCAGCAGTAGGCAGCGGGACTCCTACGAGCAGTACTTC. Amino acids: CASSRQRDSYEQYF.

The rearrangement uses TRBV21-1 and TRBJ2-5; the DNA was not used to check the table's D call, TRBD2. TRBV21-1 corresponds to a pseudogene. There are 13 residues in the CDR3. The CDR3 DNA reads as TGTGCCAGCAGCAAAGGGGTAAATGAGGCCCAGTACTTC. It codes for CASSKGVNEAQYF.

The chain has TRBV27 and TRBJ2-7; TRBD1 might be the D (6 bases). The CDR3 is 14 residues long. V shed 6 bases and J shed 4 bases, with 16 bases lying between them. Germline CDR1 is MNHEY and CDR2 is SMNVEV (reference sequence). Here the CDR3 reads CASRQGRWQYEQYF. In DNA form, the CDR3 reads TGTGCCAGCAGACAGGGAAGGTGGCAGTACGAGCAGTACTTC.

This sequence joins TRBV5-1 and TRBJ2-5; 12 nucleotides match TRBD2. From germline, CDR1 is SGHRS and CDR2 YFSETQ. The CDR3 sequence is 18 residues long. After removal of 1 base from V and 5 bases from J, the junction contained 12 bases not matched to a gene. CDR3 region: CASSLRLAGGAIRETQYF. CDR3 in DNA: TGCGCCAGCAGCTTGCGGCTAGCGGGGGGGGCAATAAGGGAGACCCAGTACTTC.

This clone was seen only once. V gene TRBV20-1 combines with J gene TRBJ2-3; the D gene is possibly TRBD2 (6 bases). Trimming left V 3 bases short and J 13 bases short, with 20 bases between. Germline V gene sequence: CDR1 DFQATT, CDR2 SNEGSKA (reference sequence). The length of the CDR3 is 13 residues. The CDR3 region is CSASGGRRASEYF. The CDR3 DNA is TGCAGTGCTAGTGGTGGGCGGAGGGCCAGCGAGTATTTT.

The rearrangement uses TRBV19 and TRBJ2-2, with 11 bases fitting TRBD1. The CDR3 sequence is 14 residues long. The germline V gene encodes CDR1 LNHDA and CDR2 SQIVND (reference sequence). The V and J ends lost 10 bases and 5 bases, in that order; junction bases with no gene match: 6. The CDR3 is CAIQDRGLTGELFF. CDR3 coding DNA: TGTGCCATCCAGGACAGGGGGCTAACCGGGGAGCTGTTTTTT. Using reference TRBV19 and TRBJ2-2 for the parts outside the CDR3, the full variable domain is DGGITQSPKYLFRKEGQNVTLSCEQNLNHDAMYWYRQDPGQGLRLIYYSQIVNDFQKGDIAEGYSVSREKKESFPLTVTSAQKNPTAFYLCAIQDRGLTGELFFGEGSRLTVL.

The V and J genes are TRBV24-1 and TRBJ2-3; D is unresolved. The V gene's germline CDR1 is KGHDR and CDR2 SFDVKD. Trimming took off 7 bases at V and 0 bases at J, with 7 bases between the two ends. The CDR3 contains 13 residues. The CDR3 nucleotides are TGTGCCACCAGCGGTTTTAGCACAGATACGCAGTATTTT. Amino acid sequence: CATSGFSTDTQYF.

The V gene is TRBV27, the J gene TRBJ1-1; tentatively, D is TRBD1 (6 bases). The V gene's germline CDR1 is MNHEY and CDR2 SMNVEV (reference sequence). CDR3 size: 15 residues. Trimming removed 7 bases from V and 2 bases from J, with 17 bases in between. The CDR3 is CASTPHRASNTEAFF. CDR3 DNA: TGTGCCAGCACCCCCCACAGGGCGAGCAACACTGAAGCTTTCTTT.

V gene TRBV19 combines with J gene TRBJ1-2, with TRBD1 matching 8 bases. The CDR3 runs to 15 residues. The trim removed 7 bases at V and 4 bases at J, leaving 11 bases unmatched. Looked up from germline, CDR1 is LNHDA and CDR2 is SQIVND (reference sequence). The chain's CDR3 is CASKKAAQGAYGYTF. For the CDR3, the DNA is TGTGCCAGTAAGAAAGCGGCCCAGGGGGCCTATGGCTACACCTTC.